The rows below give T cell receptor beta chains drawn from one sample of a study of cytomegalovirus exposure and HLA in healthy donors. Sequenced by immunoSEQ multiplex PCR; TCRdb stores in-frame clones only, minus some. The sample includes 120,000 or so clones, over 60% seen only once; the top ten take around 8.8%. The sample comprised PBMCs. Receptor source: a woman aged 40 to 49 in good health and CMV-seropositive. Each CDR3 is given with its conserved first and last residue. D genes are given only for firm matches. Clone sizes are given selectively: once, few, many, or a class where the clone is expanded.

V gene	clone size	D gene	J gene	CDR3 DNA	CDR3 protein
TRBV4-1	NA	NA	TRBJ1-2	TGCGCCAGCAGCCAAGAGGGAGGCGGGACCCCTTATGGCTACACCTTC	CASSQEGGGTPYGYTF
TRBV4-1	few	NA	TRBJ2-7	TGTGCCAGCAGCCAAGATCAGGGGACCGCCGACGAGCAGTACTTC	CASSQDQGTADEQYF
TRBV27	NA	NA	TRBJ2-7	TGTGCCAGTTGTAAACAAAACGTGGCGGGCGAGCGGTACTTC	CASCKQNVAGERYF
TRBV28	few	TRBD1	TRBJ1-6	TGTGCCAGCAGTTTATTCTATGGACAGGATAATTCACCCCTCCACTTT	CASSLFYGQDNSPLHF
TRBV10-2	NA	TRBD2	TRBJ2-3	TGCGCCAGCAGTGAGGCGGGGGGTGGAGGGAGAGATACGCAGTATTTT	CASSEAGGGGRDTQYF
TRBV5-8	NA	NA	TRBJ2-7	TGTGCCAGCAGCTGGCCCGATCATAGCGGCAGGGAGTACGAGCAGTACTTC	CASSWPDHSGREYEQYF
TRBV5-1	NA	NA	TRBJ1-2	TGCGCCAGCAGCTTGGAAGGACAGAATGGCTACACCTTC	CASSLEGQNGYTF
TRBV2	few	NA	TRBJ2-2	TGTGCCAGCAGTGAAGTCAGGCCGAACACCGGGGAGCTGTTTTTT	CASSEVRPNTGELFF
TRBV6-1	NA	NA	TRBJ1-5	TGTGCCCGCAGTGACGTCCGAATCTATAGCAATCAGCCCCAGCATTTT	CARSDVRIYSNQPQHF
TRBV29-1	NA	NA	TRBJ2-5	TGCAGCGTCGAGGGATCAGCAAAAGAGACCCAGTACTTC	CSVEGSAKETQYF
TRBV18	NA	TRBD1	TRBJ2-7	TGTGCCAGCTCACAGGGACAGCAGTACGAGCAGTACTTC	CASSQGQQYEQYF
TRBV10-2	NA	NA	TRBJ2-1	TGCGCCAGCCGCGGGACAGCCTACAATGAGCAGTTCTTC	CASRGTAYNEQFF
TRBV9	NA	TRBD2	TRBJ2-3	TGTGCCAGCAGCCGCGATAGCGGGAGGTCCACAGATACGCAGTATTTT	CASSRDSGRSTDTQYF
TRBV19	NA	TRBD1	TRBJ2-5	TGTGCCAGTAGTATAGGAAGTTGGGGACAGGGAATCCGAGAGACCCAGTACTTC	CASSIGSWGQGIRETQYF
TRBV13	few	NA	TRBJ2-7	TGTGCCAGCAGCTTAGGCGGACAGTTCTACGAGCAGTACTTC	CASSLGGQFYEQYF
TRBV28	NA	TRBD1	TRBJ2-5	TGTGCCAGCCCACCCCGGGACAGTTGGAAAAAAGAGACCCAGTACTTC	CASPPRDSWKKETQYF
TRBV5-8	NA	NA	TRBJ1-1	TGTGCCAGCAGCTTGGCGGGGATAAACACTGAAGCTTTCTTT	CASSLAGINTEAFF
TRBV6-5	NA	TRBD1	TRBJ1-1	TGTGCCAGCAGGCGTCCAGGGGGCGAGCACACTGAAGCTTTCTTT	CASRRPGGEHTEAFF
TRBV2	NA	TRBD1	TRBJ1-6	TGTGCCAGCATCGGACAGGGGATAGGGAATTCACCCCTCCACTTT	CASIGQGIGNSPLHF
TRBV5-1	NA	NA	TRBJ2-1	TGCGCCAGCAGCTTGGGGACTACTTACAATGAGCAGTTCTTC	CASSLGTTYNEQFF
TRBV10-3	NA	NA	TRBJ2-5	TGTGCCATCAGTGAAGAGGGCCAAGAGACCCAGTACTTC	CAISEEGQETQYF
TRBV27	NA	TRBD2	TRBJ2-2	TGTGCCAGCAGTTTATTTGCGGGAGGGGCCGGGGAGCTGTTTTTT	CASSLFAGGAGELFF
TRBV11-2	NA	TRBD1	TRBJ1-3	TGTGCCAGCAGCCCCACAGGGGCGGAAAACACCATATATTTT	CASSPTGAENTIYF
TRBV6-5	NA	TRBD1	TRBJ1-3	TGTGCCAGCAGTATGGACAGGGGGCAAAGAAACACCATATATTTT	CASSMDRGQRNTIYF
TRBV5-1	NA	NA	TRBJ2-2	TGCGCCAGCAGATTGGACGCAGCGAGGGGGGAGCTGTTTTTT	CASRLDAARGELFF
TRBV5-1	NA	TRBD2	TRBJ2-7	TGCGCCAGCAGATCACTAGCGGGCGACGAGCAGTACTTC	CASRSLAGDEQYF
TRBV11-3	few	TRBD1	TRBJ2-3	TGTGCCAGCACCTCTACAGGGGGGCAAGATACGCAGTATTTT	CASTSTGGQDTQYF
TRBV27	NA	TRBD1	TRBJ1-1	TGTGCCAGCAGTTTGACAGGGGGCTGGACTGAAGCTTTCTTT	CASSLTGGWTEAFF
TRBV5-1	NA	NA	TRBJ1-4	TGCGCCAGCAGCTTCCGGGGAGCTGGTGAAAAACTGTTTTTT	CASSFRGAGEKLFF
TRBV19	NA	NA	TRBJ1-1	TGTGCCAGTACCGCGAGAGGACTGAAGAGAACTGAAGCTTTCTTT	CASTARGLKRTEAFF
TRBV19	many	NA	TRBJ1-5	TGTGCCAGTAGTGGGCCTGGTAGCAATCAGCCCCAGCATTTT	CASSGPGSNQPQHF
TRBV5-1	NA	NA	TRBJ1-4	TGCGCCAGCAGCCCGAGACAGCTACTTAATGAAAAACTGTTTTTT	CASSPRQLLNEKLFF
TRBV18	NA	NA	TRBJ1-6	TGTGCCAGCTCACCAGGACCCTCAGGGGACTCACCCCTCCACTTT	CASSPGPSGDSPLHF
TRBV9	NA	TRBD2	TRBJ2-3	TGTGCCAGCAGCGAGAGGGCCCTAGCGGGGTCTATCCCAGATACGCAGTATTTT	CASSERALAGSIPDTQYF
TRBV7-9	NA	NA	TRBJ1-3	TGTGCCAGCAGTTCAGACAGCTCTGGAAACACCATATATTTT	CASSSDSSGNTIYF
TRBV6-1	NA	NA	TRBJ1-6	TGTGCCAACTCAAACAGGGTGGATTCACCCCTCCACTTT	CANSNRVDSPLHF
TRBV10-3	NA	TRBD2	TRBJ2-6	TGTGCCATGACCGGACTAGCGGGACCAACCTCTGGGGCCAACGTCCTGACTTTC	CAMTGLAGPTSGANVLTF
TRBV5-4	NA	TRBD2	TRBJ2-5	TGTGCCAGCAGCTCCGGGACTAGTAATTCAGTAGAGACCCAGTACTTC	CASSSGTSNSVETQYF
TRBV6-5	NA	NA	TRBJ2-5	TGTGCCAGCAGGAGAACTCTGTACCAAGAGACCCAGTACTTC	CASRRTLYQETQYF
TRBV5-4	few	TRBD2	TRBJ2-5	TGTGCCAGCAGCCGGGGGAGTGGCGGGGGGCGGGAGACCCAGTACTTC	CASSRGSGGGRETQYF
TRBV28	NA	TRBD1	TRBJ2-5	TGTGCCAACCCGACAGGGGGATGGAGTCAAGAGACCCAGTACTTC	CANPTGGWSQETQYF
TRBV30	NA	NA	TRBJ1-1	TGTGCCTGGAGACAGGATCCCCCGGGAGCTTTCTTT	CAWRQDPPGAFF
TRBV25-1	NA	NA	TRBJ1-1	TGTGCCAGCAGTTGGATGGGGGCAGCTGAAGCTTTCTTT	CASSWMGAAEAFF
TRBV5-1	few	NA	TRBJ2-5	TGCGCCAGCAGCTTGGTGACAGAGTACCAAGAGACCCAGTACTTC	CASSLVTEYQETQYF
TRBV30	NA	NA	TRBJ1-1	TGTGCCTGGAGGATCCCAGGTAACACTGAAGCTTTCTTT	CAWRIPGNTEAFF
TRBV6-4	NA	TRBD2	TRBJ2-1	TGTGCCAGCACCTACCTAGCGGGAGTTAGGAGGGATGAGCAGTTCTTC	CASTYLAGVRRDEQFF
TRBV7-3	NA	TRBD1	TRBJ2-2	TGTGCCAGCAGCTTGGCAGGGGGGAACACCGGGGAGCTGTTTTTT	CASSLAGGNTGELFF
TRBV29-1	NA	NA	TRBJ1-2	TGCAGCGGCGGGACGGTGATCTATGGCTACCCCTTC	CSGGTVIYGYPF
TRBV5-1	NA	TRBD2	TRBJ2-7	TGCGCCAGCAGCCTAACTAGCGGGAGAGCCTACGAGCAGTACTTC	CASSLTSGRAYEQYF
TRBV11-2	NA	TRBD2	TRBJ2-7	TGTGCCAGCAGCCTGACGGATGGCGGGAGGGCCTCCTACGAGCAGTACTTC	CASSLTDGGRASYEQYF
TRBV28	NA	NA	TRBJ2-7	TGTGCCAGCAGCCGCCCAGGGGGGTCCTACGAGCAGTACTTC	CASSRPGGSYEQYF